This TCR beta chain was sequenced during a study of low-dose radiotherapy and immunotherapy resistance in tumors. In the study overall: Members of Cohort 1 were treated with 0.5 Gy per fraction every 2 weeks. The prescribed total PTV dose was 6.5 Gy. One day before radiation and immunotherapy, intravenous cyclophosphamide 200 mg/m2 was administered, with this repeated every two weeks.

This clonotype was found many times. Primers used for first-strand cDNA, a TRAV- and TRBV-specific set, covered both alpha and beta chains. Amplification, which lasted around 22 PCR cycles, used a constant-region primer and V-primer adapter to amplify TCRs. TCRdb redid the calling of the reads with MiXCR, one entry per CDR3 protein. This sample has under 90,000 distinct CDR3 sequences, with around 31% found just once. Documented time point: before trial treatment. Patients with advanced, tumor-infiltrating lymphocyte-negative solid tumors were eligible. The source is a female donor with ovarian cancer. The sequenced sample was PBMCs, obtained before treatment.

The CDR3 coding sequence is TGTGCCAGCAGCGTAGGTCAGGGGCTACTCTACGAGCAGTACTTC. It codes for CASSVGQGLLYEQYF. This chain links TRBV9 with TRBJ2-7; D is perhaps TRBD1 (6 bases). Trimming shortened V by 0 bases and J by 3 bases, and 13 bases separated the two germline ends. CDR3 length: 15 residues. Germline CDR1 is SGDLS and CDR2 is YYNGEE.